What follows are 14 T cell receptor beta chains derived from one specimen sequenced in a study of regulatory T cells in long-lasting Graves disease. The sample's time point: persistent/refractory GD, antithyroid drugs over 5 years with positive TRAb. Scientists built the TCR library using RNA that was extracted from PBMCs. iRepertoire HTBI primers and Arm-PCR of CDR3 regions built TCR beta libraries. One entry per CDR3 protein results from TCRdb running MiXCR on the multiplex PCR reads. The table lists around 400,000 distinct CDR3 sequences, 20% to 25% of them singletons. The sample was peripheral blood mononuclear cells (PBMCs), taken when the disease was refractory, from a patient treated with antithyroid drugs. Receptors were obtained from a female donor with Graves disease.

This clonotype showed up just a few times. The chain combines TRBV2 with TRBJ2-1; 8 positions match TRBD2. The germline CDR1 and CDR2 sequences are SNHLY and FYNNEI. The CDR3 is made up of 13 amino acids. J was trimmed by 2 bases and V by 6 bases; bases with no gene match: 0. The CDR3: CASSGRAYNEQFF. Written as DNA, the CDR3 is TGTGCCAGCAGCGGGAGGGCCTACAATGAGCAGTTCTTC. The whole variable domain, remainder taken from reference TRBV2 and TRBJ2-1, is EPEVTQTPSHQVTQMGQEVILRCVPISNHLYFYWYRQILGQKVEFLVSFYNNEISEKSEIFDDQFSVERPDGSNFTLKIRSTKLEDSAMYFCASSGRAYNEQFFGPGTRLTVL.

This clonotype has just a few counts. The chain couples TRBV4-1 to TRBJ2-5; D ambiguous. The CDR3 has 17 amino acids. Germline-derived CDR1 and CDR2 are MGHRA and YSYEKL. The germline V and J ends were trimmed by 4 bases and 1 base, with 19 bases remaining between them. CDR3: CASSPLENGAVQETQYF. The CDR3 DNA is TGCGCCAGCAGCCCCTTGGAAAATGGCGCGGTCCAAGAGACCCAGTACTTC.

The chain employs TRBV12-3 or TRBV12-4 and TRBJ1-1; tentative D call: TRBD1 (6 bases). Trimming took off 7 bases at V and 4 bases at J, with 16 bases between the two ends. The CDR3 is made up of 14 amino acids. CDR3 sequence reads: CASNLETGITEAFF. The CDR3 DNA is TGTGCCAGCAATCTAGAAACAGGGATCACTGAAGCTTTCTTT.

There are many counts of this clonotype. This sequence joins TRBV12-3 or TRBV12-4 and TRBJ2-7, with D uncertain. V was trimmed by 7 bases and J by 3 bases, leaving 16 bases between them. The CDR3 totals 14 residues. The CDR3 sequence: CASKLTTSNYEQYF. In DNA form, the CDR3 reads TGTGCCAGCAAACTGACAACTTCAAACTACGAGCAGTACTTC.

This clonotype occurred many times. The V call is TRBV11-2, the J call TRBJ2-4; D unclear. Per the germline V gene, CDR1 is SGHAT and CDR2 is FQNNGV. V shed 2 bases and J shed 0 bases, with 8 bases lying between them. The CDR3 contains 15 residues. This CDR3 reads CASSLYPQAKNIQYF. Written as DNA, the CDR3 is TGTGCCAGCAGCTTATACCCCCAAGCCAAAAACATTCAGTACTTC.

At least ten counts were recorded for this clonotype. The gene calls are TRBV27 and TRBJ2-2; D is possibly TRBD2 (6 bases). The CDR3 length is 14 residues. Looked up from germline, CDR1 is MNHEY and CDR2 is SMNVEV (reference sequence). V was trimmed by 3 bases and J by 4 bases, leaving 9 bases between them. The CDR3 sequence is CASSFVGGTGELFF. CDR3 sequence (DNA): TGTGCCAGCAGTTTTGTCGGGGGCACCGGGGAGCTGTTTTTT.

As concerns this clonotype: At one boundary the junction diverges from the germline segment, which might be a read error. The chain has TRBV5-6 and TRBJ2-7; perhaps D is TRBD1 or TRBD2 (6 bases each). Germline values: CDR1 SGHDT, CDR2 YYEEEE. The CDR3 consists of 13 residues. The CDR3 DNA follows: TGTGCCAGCAACGGAGGGGGGCGTTACGGGCAGTACTTC. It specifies CASNGGGRYGQYF.

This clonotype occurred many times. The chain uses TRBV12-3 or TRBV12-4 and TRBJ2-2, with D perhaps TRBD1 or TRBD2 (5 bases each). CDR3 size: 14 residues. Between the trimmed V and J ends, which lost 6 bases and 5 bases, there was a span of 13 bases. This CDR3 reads CASSGTDLTGELFF. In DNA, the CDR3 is TGTGCCAGCAGCGGGACGGATCTGACCGGGGAGCTGTTTTTT.

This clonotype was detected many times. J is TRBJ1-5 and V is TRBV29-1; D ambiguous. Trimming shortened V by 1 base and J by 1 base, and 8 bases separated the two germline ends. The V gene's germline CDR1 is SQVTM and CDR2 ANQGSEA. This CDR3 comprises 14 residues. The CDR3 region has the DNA TGCAGCGTTGAAGTGGGCGGCAGCAATCAGCCCCAGCATTTT. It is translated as CSVEVGGSNQPQHF.

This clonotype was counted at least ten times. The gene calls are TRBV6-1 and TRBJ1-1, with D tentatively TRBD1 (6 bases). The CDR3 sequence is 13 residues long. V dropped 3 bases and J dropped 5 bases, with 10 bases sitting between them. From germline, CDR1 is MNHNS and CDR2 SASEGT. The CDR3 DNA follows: TGTGCCAGCAGTGACAGGGGAGGGACTGAAGCTTTCTTT. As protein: CASSDRGGTEAFF.

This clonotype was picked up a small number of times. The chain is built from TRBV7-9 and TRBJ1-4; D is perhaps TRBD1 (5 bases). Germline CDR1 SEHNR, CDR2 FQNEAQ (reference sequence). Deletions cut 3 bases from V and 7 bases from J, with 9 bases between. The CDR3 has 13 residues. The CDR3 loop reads CASSFGDVEKLFF. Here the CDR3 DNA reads TGTGCCAGCAGCTTCGGGGACGTTGAAAAACTGTTTTTT. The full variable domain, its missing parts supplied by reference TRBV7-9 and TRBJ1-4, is DTGVSQNPRHKITKRGQNVTFRCDPISEHNRLYWYRQTLGQGPEFLTYFQNEAQLEKSRLLSDRFSAERPKGSFSTLEIQRTEQGDSAMYLCASSFGDVEKLFFGSGTQLSVL.

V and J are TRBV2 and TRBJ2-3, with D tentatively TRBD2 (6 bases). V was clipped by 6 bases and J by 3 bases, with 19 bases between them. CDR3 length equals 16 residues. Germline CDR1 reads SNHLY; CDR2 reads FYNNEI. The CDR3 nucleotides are TGTGCCAGCAGGCCGAGCCAGGGAGGATGGACAGATACGCAGTATTTT. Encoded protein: CASRPSQGGWTDTQYF.

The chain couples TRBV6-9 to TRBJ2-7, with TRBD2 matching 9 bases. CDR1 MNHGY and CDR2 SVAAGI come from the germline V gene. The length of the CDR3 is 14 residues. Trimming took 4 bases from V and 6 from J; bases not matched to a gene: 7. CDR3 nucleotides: TGTGCCAGCAGTTCGGCGGGAGGGCCAGCCGAGCAGTACTTC. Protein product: CASSSAGGPAEQYF.

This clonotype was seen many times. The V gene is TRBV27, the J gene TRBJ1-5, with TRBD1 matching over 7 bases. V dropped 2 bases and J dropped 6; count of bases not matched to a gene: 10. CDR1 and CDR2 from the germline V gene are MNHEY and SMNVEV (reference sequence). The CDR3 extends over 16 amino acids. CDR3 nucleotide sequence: TGTGCCAGCAGTTTAGTGGGGGCGACAGGGAGTCAGCCCCAGCATTTT. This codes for CASSLVGATGSQPQHF.